The 24 T cell receptor beta chains below come from one sample, sequenced in a study of chemoradiotherapy in HPV16-positive cancers. Only in-frame clones appear in the TCRdb table, and some are missing; sequencing was by immunoSEQ multiplex PCR. Seen here are around 29,000 clones, about 93% observed once, and the top ten hold roughly 18%. The material was blood, obtained from a patient who underwent chemoradiotherapy. These receptors originate from a human donor with HPV-associated anogenital cancer.

The rearrangement links TRBV7-8 to TRBJ2-7; D not resolved. Between the trimmed V and J ends, which lost 0 bases and 3 bases, there was a span of 6 bases. This CDR3 comprises 13 residues. Per germline, CDR1 SGHVS and CDR2 FQNEAQ. The CDR3, as DNA: TGTGCCAGCAGCTTAGCTCTAGGCTACGAGCAGTACTTC. The encoded protein is CASSLALGYEQYF.

This chain's CDR3 is CAIIINQPQHF. The CDR3 DNA follows: TGCGCCATCATAATAAATCAGCCCCAGCATTTT. V gene TRBV10-1 combines with J gene TRBJ1-5; the D is unclear. V was clipped by 10 bases and J by 4 bases, with 8 bases between them. Germline V gene lookup returns CDR1 WNHNN and CDR2 SYGVQD (reference sequence). The CDR3 extends over 11 amino acids.

The chain has TRBV19 and TRBJ1-4, with 9 bases that match TRBD1. The germline CDR1 and CDR2 sequences are LNHDA and SQIVND (reference sequence). The CDR3 sequence is 16 residues long. Germline trimming cut 3 bases from V and 5 bases from J; bases unmatched to any gene: 7. This CDR3 reads CASSMYWTGVNEKLFF. The DNA for the CDR3 is TGTGCCAGTAGTATGTACTGGACAGGGGTAAATGAAAAACTGTTTTTT. Together with reference TRBV19 and TRBJ1-4, the CDR3 gives the full variable domain: DGGITQSPKYLFRKEGQNVTLSCEQNLNHDAMYWYRQDPGQGLRLIYYSQIVNDFQKGDIAEGYSVSREKKESFPLTVTSAQKNPTAFYLCASSMYWTGVNEKLFFGSGTQLSVL.

The table lists this clone with a few counts. J is TRBJ2-1 and V is TRBV7-8, with 14 bases fitting TRBD2. The CDR3 has 15 residues. The V segment lost 6 bases and the J segment 8 bases; nucleotides outside the gene matches: 6. Germline CDR1 is SGHVS and CDR2 is FQNEAQ. CDR3 in amino acids: CASRFPTSGRDEQFF. The CDR3 DNA is TGTGCCAGCAGGTTCCCGACTAGCGGGAGGGATGAGCAGTTCTTC.

The table lists this clone with a count of one. The chain is built from TRBV18 and TRBJ2-1; TRBD2 aligns across 10 bases. V lost 3 bases to trimming and J lost 5 bases; unmatched junction nucleotides: 10. Germline CDR1 is KGHSH and CDR2 is LQKENI. The CDR3 extends over 17 amino acids. DNA for the CDR3: TGTGCCAGCTCACCCCCCGGGAGCGGGGGGGCCCACAATGAGCAGTTCTTC. Translation gives CASSPPGSGGAHNEQFF. Full variable domain (remainder filled in from reference TRBV18 and TRBJ2-1): NAGVMQNPRHLVRRRGQEARLRCSPMKGHSHVYWYRQLPEEGLKFMVYLQKENIIDESGMPKERFSAEFPKEGPSILRIQQVVRGDSAAYFCASSPPGSGGAHNEQFFGPGTRLTVL.

The V gene is TRBV11-1, the J gene TRBJ2-3; 11 bases are a match to TRBD2. With V trimmed by 5 bases and J by 0 bases, 4 bases remained unmatched. The CDR3 length is 16 residues. CDR1 and CDR2 from the germline V gene are SGHAT and FQDESV (reference sequence). Here the CDR3 reads CASSRRTSGSTDTQYF. CDR3 sequence (DNA): TGTGCCAGCAGCCGAAGGACTAGCGGGAGCACAGATACGCAGTATTTT.

This clone was detected only once. The rearrangement links TRBV6-6 to TRBJ2-5; D unresolved. Germline loops: CDR1 MNHNY, CDR2 SVGAGI (reference sequence). V gave up 4 bases and J gave up 5 bases, with 8 bases separating them. This CDR3 has 12 residues. CDR3 protein: CASSFSGETQYF. CDR3 sequence (DNA): TGTGCCAGCAGTTTCTCTGGGGAGACCCAGTACTTC.

The V call is TRBV7-9, the J call TRBJ1-2, with D possibly matching TRBD1 (5 bases). Germline lookup yields CDR1 SEHNR and CDR2 FQNEAQ (reference sequence). V gave up 1 base and J gave up 1 base, with 10 bases separating them. This CDR3 has 15 residues. Here the CDR3 reads CASSLVGQINYGYTF. CDR3 nucleotides: TGTGCCAGCAGCTTAGTCGGACAAATTAACTATGGCTACACCTTC.

The chain couples TRBV2 to TRBJ1-2; no clear D. This CDR3 contains 15 residues. With 7 bases removed from V and 4 bases from J, the gap between germline ends came to 19 bases. The germline gives CDR1 SNHLY, CDR2 FYNNEI. The DNA for the CDR3 is TGTGCCAGCACTAATTCCCGGACCTTTGTCTATGGCTACACCTTC. This translates into CASTNSRTFVYGYTF.

The chain uses TRBV2 and TRBJ1-2; D uncertain. V was trimmed by 5 bases and J by 6 bases, leaving 13 bases between them. The CDR3 spans 13 residues. CDR1 is SNHLY and CDR2 is FYNNEI in the germline V gene. CDR3 sequence: CASSNKLHDGYTF. In nucleotides, the CDR3 is TGTGCCAGCAGTAATAAGCTACACGATGGCTACACCTTC.

The CDR3 sequence: CASNYDSTAINNEQFF. The CDR3 coding sequence is TGTGCCAGCAATTACGACAGCACAGCCATAAACAATGAGCAGTTCTTC. V gene TRBV7-2 combines with J gene TRBJ2-1, with D possibly TRBD1 on 5 matching bases. CDR1 is SGHTA and CDR2 is FQGNSA in the germline V gene. The V end was cut by 7 bases, the J end by 5 bases, with 21 bases between. The length of the CDR3 is 16 residues.

This chain links TRBV9 with TRBJ1-1, with 9 bases lining up with TRBD1. Germline CDR1 SGDLS, CDR2 YYNGEE. V was pared by 3 bases and J by 0 bases, with 12 bases of the junction left unmatched. The CDR3 consists of 18 residues. The CDR3 loop reads CASSADPGQGHLNTEAFF. CDR3 bases: TGTGCCAGCAGCGCAGACCCGGGACAGGGCCACCTGAACACTGAAGCTTTCTTT.

The chain combines TRBV18 with TRBJ2-7; D is undetermined. The V end was cut by 0 bases, the J end by 4 bases, with 7 bases between. CDR1 is KGHSH, CDR2 LQKENI, per germline. This CDR3 comprises 13 residues. For the CDR3, the DNA is TGTGCCAGCTCACCACCGACCGGGTACGAGCAGTACTTC. It encodes CASSPPTGYEQYF.

The chain joins TRBV4-2 to TRBJ1-3; no reliable D call. CDR1 is LGHNA and CDR2 is YNFKEQ in the germline V gene. CDR3 length: 15 amino acids. V was shortened by 0 bases and J by 3 bases, with 9 bases between the two germline ends. This chain's CDR3 is CASSQESTNGNTIYF. The CDR3 DNA sequence: TGTGCCAGCAGCCAAGAATCTACAAATGGAAACACCATATATTTT.

The chain is built from TRBV7-3 and TRBJ2-1, with unresolved D. This CDR3 contains 15 residues. CDR1 and CDR2 from the germline V gene are SGHTA and FQGTGA. The V end lost 4 bases, the J end lost 0 bases, and 10 bases lay between the germline ends. The DNA for the CDR3 is TGTGCCAGCAGCTCGAGCTATAGCTCCTACAATGAGCAGTTCTTC. Its translation is CASSSSYSSYNEQFF.

The chain uses TRBV9 and TRBJ1-3; no clear D. CDR1 and CDR2 (germline): SGDLS, YYNGEE. V shed 0 bases and J shed 4 bases, with 17 bases lying between them. The CDR3 spans 17 residues. The CDR3 bases are TGTGCCAGCAGCGTAGCTACAACAGCGCCACAGGGAAACACCATATATTTT. Encoded protein: CASSVATTAPQGNTIYF.

There are a few counts of this clone. The chain joins TRBV10-3 to TRBJ2-7, with D possibly being TRBD2 (5 bases). Germline-derived CDR1 and CDR2 are ENHRY and SYGVKD. The CDR3 contains 11 residues. Deletions cut 8 bases from V and 0 bases from J, with 5 bases between. The CDR3 nucleotides are TGTGCCATCGGGAGCTCCTACGAGCAGTACTTC. Translating it yields CAIGSSYEQYF.

V usage is TRBV9 and J usage is TRBJ1-4; no clear D. This CDR3 is 14 amino acids long. The V end was cut by 3 bases, the J end by 5 bases, with 11 bases between. CDR1 and CDR2 from the germline V gene are SGDLS and YYNGEE. CDR3 sequence reads: CASSEGSINEKLFF. As DNA, the CDR3 is TGTGCCAGCAGCGAGGGCAGCATCAATGAAAAACTGTTTTTT.

The chain carries TRBV11-2 and TRBJ1-5, with a weak D call TRBD1 (5 bases). This CDR3 spans 15 amino acids. Germline V CDR1 and CDR2: SGHAT, FQNNGV. V dropped 0 bases and J dropped 5 bases, with 11 bases sitting between them. CDR3 protein: CASSLDGTRYQPQHF. For the CDR3, the DNA is TGTGCCAGCAGCTTAGATGGGACTCGATATCAGCCCCAGCATTTT.

The chain links TRBV19 to TRBJ2-5; maybe TRBD1 (6 bases). The CDR3 loop spans 15 amino acids. Germline V CDR1 and CDR2: LNHDA, SQIVND (reference sequence). Deletions cut 7 bases from V and 5 bases from J, with 20 bases between. The CDR3 region is CASNRQDRSGETQYF. The CDR3 DNA reads TGTGCCAGTAATCGACAGGATCGCTCGGGGGAGACCCAGTACTTC. Full variable domain (rest looked up from reference TRBV19 and TRBJ2-5): DGGITQSPKYLFRKEGQNVTLSCEQNLNHDAMYWYRQDPGQGLRLIYYSQIVNDFQKGDIAEGYSVSREKKESFPLTVTSAQKNPTAFYLCASNRQDRSGETQYFGPGTRLLVL.

The V gene is TRBV7-2, the J gene TRBJ2-7, with TRBD1 identical over 11 bases. The junction had 8 bases not matched to a gene; V was cut back by 4 bases and J by 3 bases. The CDR3 consists of 16 residues. Germline V lookup: CDR1 SGHTA, CDR2 FQGNSA. CDR3 coding DNA: TGTGCCAGCAGCTCGGGACAGGGGGGAAACCTCTACGAGCAGTACTTC. Amino acids: CASSSGQGGNLYEQYF.

This rearrangement joins TRBV6-1 to TRBJ1-3; D is unclear. Trimming took off 6 bases at V and 0 bases at J, with 3 bases between the two ends. From germline, CDR1 is MNHNS and CDR2 SASEGT. The length of the CDR3 is 12 residues. CDR3 loop: CASRYSGNTIYF. CDR3 DNA sequence: TGTGCCAGCAGATACTCTGGAAACACCATATATTTT.

This clone was counted between two and nine times. This sequence joins TRBV9 and TRBJ2-2; D possibly corresponds to TRBD1 (5 bases). This CDR3 has 13 amino acids. Germline V gives CDR1 SGDLS, CDR2 YYNGEE. V was pared by 2 bases and J by 5 bases, with 7 bases between. CDR3 protein: CASSVRTTGELFF. CDR3 nucleotide sequence: TGTGCCAGCAGCGTCCGGACAACCGGGGAGCTGTTTTTT.

V usage is TRBV10-3 and J usage is TRBJ2-7, with a weak D call TRBD2 (5 bases). The CDR3 has 16 residues. Trimming removed 0 bases at V and 0 bases at J, with 12 bases between. CDR1 and CDR2 from the germline V gene are ENHRY and SYGVKD. CDR3 loop: CAISESRPGSSYEQYF. For the CDR3, the DNA is TGTGCCATCAGTGAGTCGAGGCCGGGAAGCTCCTACGAGCAGTACTTC.